The 2 T cell receptor beta chains in this list originate from one sample, sequenced in a study of metastatic and nonmetastatic thyroid tumors. All patients were treatment-naive before thyroid surgery. TCRdb ran MiXCR on the PCR reads. Seen here are tens of thousands of clones, 25% to 35% observed once, and the top ten hold 9.9%. Sequencing used blood. The receptors were sampled from a male donor with papillary thyroid cancer or a benign thyroid nodule (not recorded which). Some clones in this sample may be carry-over from other donors' samples.

The J gene is TRBJ2-1, the V gene TRBV7-2; 7 bases line up with TRBD2. The CDR3 has 15 residues. Germline CDR1 and CDR2: SGHTA and FQGNSA. Losses at the gene ends were 5 bases for V and 3 bases for J; bases not matched to a gene: 7. As DNA, the CDR3 is TGTGCCAGCAGCCCTAGCGGATCCAACTACAATGAGCAGTTCTTC. Translation gives CASSPSGSNYNEQFF.

This chain links TRBV20-1 with TRBJ2-1; 11 positions match TRBD2. The CDR3 consists of 17 residues. Losses at the gene ends were 0 bases for V and 1 base for J; bases not matched to a gene: 5. The V gene's germline CDR1 is DFQATT and CDR2 SNEGSKA (reference sequence). As DNA, the CDR3 is TGCAGTGCTAGAGAACTAGCGGGAGTCAAATCCTACAATGAGCAGTTCTTC. Translating gives CSARELAGVKSYNEQFF.